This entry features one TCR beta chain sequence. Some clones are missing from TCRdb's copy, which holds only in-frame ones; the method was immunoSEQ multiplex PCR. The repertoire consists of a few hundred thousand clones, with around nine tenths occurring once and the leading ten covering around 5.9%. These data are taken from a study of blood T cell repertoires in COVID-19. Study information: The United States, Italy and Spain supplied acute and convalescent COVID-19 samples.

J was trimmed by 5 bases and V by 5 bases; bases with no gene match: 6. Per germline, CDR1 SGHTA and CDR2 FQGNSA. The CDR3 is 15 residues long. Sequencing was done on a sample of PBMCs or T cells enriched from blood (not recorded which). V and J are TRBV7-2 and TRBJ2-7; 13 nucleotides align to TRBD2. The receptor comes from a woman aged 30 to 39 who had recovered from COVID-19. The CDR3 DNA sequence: TGTGCCAGCAGCATCTGGACTAGCGGGGGCGACGAGCAGTACTTC. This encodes CASSIWTSGGDEQYF.